This T cell receptor beta chain was sequenced for a study of CD8+ T cells in alopecia areata. CDR3 size: 14 residues. Germline values: CDR1 SGHDT, CDR2 YYEEEE. The V gene lost 3 bases and the J gene lost 3 bases, with 13 bases spanning the gap. Treatment noted: oral pan-JAK inhibitor, 5-10 mg twice daily. Extraction of RNA preceded its reverse transcription into cDNA, which served as the sequencing template. Data came from immunoSEQ multiplex PCR; TCRdb stores just in-frame clones and leaves some out. The sample holds 200,000 to 250,000 clones; under 75% are singletons and the top ten take more than 1.5%.

This TCR derives from a human donor with alopecia areata. The chain couples TRBV5-6 to TRBJ2-7; D may be TRBD2 (5 bases). Sequencing used CD4+ T cells sorted from blood, obtained at week 4, from a patient treated with tofacitinib. The CDR3 here is CASSSDLRDYEQYF. CDR3 DNA sequence: TGTGCCAGCAGCTCCGATTTGAGGGACTACGAGCAGTACTTC.